The 18 T cell receptor beta chains listed next were all sequenced from one sample in a study of PD-L1 blockade in urothelial cancer. Described time point: peripheral blood 6 weeks after treatment start. The assay was immunoSEQ multiplex PCR, and TCRdb's table has in-frame clones only and misses some. The table has some 31,000 clones, 79% seen once. The source material was PBMCs, sampled around atezolizumab (anti-PD-L1) treatment. Receptor source: a man aged 70 or older with urothelial cancer.

The rearrangement links TRBV7-2 to TRBJ2-5; 9 bases are shared with TRBD1. Germline V gene lookup returns CDR1 SGHTA and CDR2 FQGNSA. V lost 5 bases and J lost 5; bases outside the gene matches: 6. The CDR3 runs 14 residues. CDR3 protein: CASSPQGAQETQYF. The CDR3 region has the DNA TGTGCCAGCAGCCCACAGGGGGCACAGGAGACCCAGTACTTC.

The rearrangement joins TRBV7-3 to TRBJ2-7; TRBD1 might be the D (6 bases). Germline assignment: CDR1 SGHTA and CDR2 FQGTGA. CDR3 length equals 14 residues. Trimming pared 2 bases from V and 1 base from J, leaving 9 bases between. This chain's CDR3 is CASSLYQGSYEQYF. The CDR3 coding sequence is TGTGCCAGCAGCTTATATCAGGGGTCCTACGAGCAGTACTTC.

CDR3 nucleotide sequence: TGTGCCAGCAGCGCGGGACTTTGGAGAGGCACTGAAGCTTTCTTT. It translates to CASSAGLWRGTEAFF. The V and J genes are TRBV9 and TRBJ1-1, with D possibly TRBD1 on 5 matching bases. There are 15 residues in the CDR3. CDR1 and CDR2 from the germline V gene are SGDLS and YYNGEE. The V gene lost 3 bases and the J gene lost 4 bases, with 16 bases spanning the gap.

This clone was seen a handful of times. The rearrangement joins TRBV5-4 to TRBJ1-4; 7 bases line up with TRBD1. The CDR3 totals 16 residues. The V and J ends lost 0 bases and 5 bases, in that order; junction bases with no gene match: 7. Germline-derived CDR1 and CDR2 are SGHNT and YYREEE (reference sequence). This chain's CDR3 is CASSLATGTENEKLFF. CDR3 in DNA: TGTGCCAGCAGCTTGGCGACCGGGACAGAAAATGAAAAACTGTTTTTT.

The chain recombines TRBV11-3 with TRBJ1-2; the D gene is possibly TRBD1 (5 bases). Germline CDR1 SGHNT, CDR2 YENEEA. V lost 1 base to trimming and J lost 9 bases, with 9 bases between them. This CDR3 comprises 12 residues. CDR3 protein: CASSLGPGSYTF. The CDR3 nucleotides are TGTGCCAGCAGCTTAGGTCCAGGGAGCTACACCTTC.

This clone was recorded once. The J gene is TRBJ2-2, the V gene TRBV19, with 9 bases that match TRBD1. CDR3 length: 18 residues. V was clipped by 3 bases and J by 7 bases; unmatched bases: 15. Germline CDR1 reads LNHDA; CDR2 reads SQIVND (reference sequence). The CDR3 region is CASSIGTGKGDRVGELFF. In DNA form, the CDR3 reads TGTGCCAGTAGTATCGGGACAGGGAAGGGAGATCGGGTCGGGGAGCTGTTTTTT.

This clone was recorded only once. The CDR3 spells CASSSTGQWDTEAFF. The CDR3 coding sequence is TGTGCCAGTAGTTCAACGGGACAGTGGGACACTGAAGCTTTCTTT. This sequence joins TRBV19 and TRBJ1-1; 7 nucleotides line up with TRBD1. Looked up from germline, CDR1 is LNHDA and CDR2 is SQIVND (reference sequence). There are 15 residues in the CDR3. Losses at the gene ends were 5 bases for V and 3 bases for J; bases not matched to a gene: 9.

This chain links TRBV5-1 with TRBJ1-1; D uncertain. This CDR3 is built from 13 residues. CDR1 and CDR2 (germline): SGHRS, YFSETQ. V lost 1 base to trimming and J lost 1 base, with 5 bases between them. This CDR3 reads CASSLRANTEAFF. Here the CDR3 DNA reads TGCGCCAGCAGCTTGCGAGCGAACACTGAAGCTTTCTTT.

As regards this clone: The junction shows a germline mismatch at one end, possibly a read error. The CDR3 DNA sequence: TGTGCCAGCAGCCAAGAGGAGCGAGCGGGCCTGCGTTTT. As protein: CASSQEERAGLRF. The J gene is TRBJ2-3, the V gene TRBV4-2; possibly TRBD2 for D (6 bases). Germline V lookup: CDR1 LGHNA, CDR2 YNFKEQ. CDR3 length: 13 amino acids.

The rearrangement links TRBV5-4 to TRBJ1-1; D is uncertain. V gave up 0 bases and J gave up 7 bases, with 16 bases separating them. Per the germline V gene, CDR1 is SGHNT and CDR2 is YYREEE (reference sequence). CDR3 length: 15 residues. CDR3 region: CASSLGSRGSLEAFF. The DNA for the CDR3 is TGTGCCAGCAGCTTGGGGTCCCGGGGTAGCCTTGAAGCTTTCTTT. The whole variable domain, filled in from reference TRBV5-4 and TRBJ1-1, reads ETGVTQSPTHLIKTRGQQVTLRCSSQSGHNTVSWYQQALGQGPQFIFQYYREEENGRGNFPPRFSGLQFPNYSSELNVNALELDDSALYLCASSLGSRGSLEAFFGQGTRLTVV.

By proportion, this clone is large. The chain is built from TRBV7-9 and TRBJ2-5; D call uncertain. The germline V and J ends were trimmed by 3 bases and 3 bases, with 14 bases remaining between them. The CDR3 runs to 15 residues. Germline V gene data show CDR1 as SEHNR and CDR2 as FQNEAQ (reference sequence). The CDR3 nucleotides read TGTGCCAGCAGCTTTTTTAAAGTGGCAGAAGAGACCCAGTACTTC. Translation: CASSFFKVAEETQYF. Variable domain in full (rest from reference TRBV7-9 and TRBJ2-5): DTGVSQNPRHKITKRGQNVTFRCDPISEHNRLYWYRQTLGQGPEFLTYFQNEAQLEKSRLLSDRFSAERPKGSFSTLEIQRTEQGDSAMYLCASSFFKVAEETQYFGPGTRLLVL.

The CDR3 coding sequence is TGTGCCAGTAGTAACCGGGACAGGGGGCCGCGGGGCTACACCTTC. It codes for CASSNRDRGPRGYTF. The chain couples TRBV19 to TRBJ1-2, with TRBD1 matching over 12 bases. Looked up from germline, CDR1 is LNHDA and CDR2 is SQIVND (reference sequence). V lost 4 bases and J lost 8; bases outside the gene matches: 8. This CDR3 spans 15 amino acids.

The chain employs TRBV2 and TRBJ1-5; 7 nucleotides match TRBD1. Germline loops: CDR1 SNHLY, CDR2 FYNNEI. CDR3 length: 13 residues. After removal of 6 bases from V and 5 bases from J, the junction contained 4 bases not matched to a gene. DNA of the CDR3: TGTGCCAGCAGAACAGGGGTCCATCAGCCCCAGCATTTT. Translated, it gives CASRTGVHQPQHF. Looking up the rest from reference TRBV2 and TRBJ1-5 gives the full variable domain: EPEVTQTPSHQVTQMGQEVILRCVPISNHLYFYWYRQILGQKVEFLVSFYNNEISEKSEIFDDQFSVERPDGSNFTLKIRSTKLEDSAMYFCASRTGVHQPQHFGDGTRLSIL.

This clone was found a few times. The chain employs TRBV19 and TRBJ1-1; 10 nucleotides agree with TRBD1. The trim removed 8 bases at V and 2 bases at J, leaving 2 bases unmatched. The CDR3 has 13 residues. Germline values: CDR1 LNHDA, CDR2 SQIVND (reference sequence). Here the CDR3 DNA reads TGTGCCAGTGGGGACAGGGGAAACACTGAAGCTTTCTTT. Its protein is CASGDRGNTEAFF.

V gene TRBV7-9 combines with J gene TRBJ1-2; tentative D call: TRBD1 (6 bases). The CDR3 covers 19 residues. V was pared by 7 bases and J by 5 bases, with 32 bases between. Germline loops: CDR1 SEHNR, CDR2 FQNEAQ (reference sequence). The CDR3 protein is CASNSGHTFSSTTFYGYTF. The CDR3 DNA reads as TGTGCCAGCAACTCGGGACATACCTTCTCGTCAACGACTTTTTATGGCTACACCTTC.

V gene TRBV7-9 combines with J gene TRBJ1-3, with D unclear. The ends were cut back, 5 bases at V and 2 bases at J, with 19 bases in the middle. CDR3 length: 17 amino acids. Germline CDR1 is SEHNR and CDR2 is FQNEAQ (reference sequence). The CDR3 protein is CASSPRGGLSAGNTIYF. CDR3 DNA: TGTGCCAGCAGCCCTCGCGGAGGGCTCAGCGCTGGAAACACCATATATTTT.

The gene calls are TRBV6-5 and TRBJ1-1; D unclear. This CDR3 region has 13 residues. V was clipped by 10 bases and J by 1 base, with 13 bases between them. Germline values: CDR1 MNHEY, CDR2 SVGAGI. CDR3 DNA sequence: TGTGCCACCCTTGGTAGTCGGAACACTGAAGCTTTCTTT. Its translation is CATLGSRNTEAFF.

The chain uses TRBV4-1 and TRBJ2-5, with 10 bases identical to TRBD1. This CDR3 comprises 16 residues. The J segment lost 3 bases and the V segment lost 2 bases, leaving 6 bases of the junction unmatched. CDR1 is MGHRA and CDR2 is YSYEKL in the germline V gene. In nucleotides, the CDR3 is TGCGCCAGCAGCCAACGGGACAGGGGAAGGGAAGAGACCCAGTACTTC. It specifies CASSQRDRGREETQYF.